Listed here are 29 T cell receptor beta chains from one sample, sequenced in a study of regulatory T cells in long-lasting Graves disease. Building the TCR beta libraries relied on iRepertoire HTBI primers, and CDR3 regions underwent Arm-PCR. TCRdb recomputed calls from the multiplex PCR reads with MiXCR, one row per CDR3 protein. The data contain over 200,000 distinct CDR3 sequences, 18% of them singletons. The time point here: newly diagnosed GD, antithyroid drugs for less than 3 months. PBMC RNA was the source of the TCR library. This material consisted of peripheral blood mononuclear cells (PBMCs), taken at new diagnosis, from a patient treated with antithyroid drugs. Source of these receptors: a female donor with Graves disease.

This clonotype was found a few times. V gene TRBV29-1 combines with J gene TRBJ2-5; 8 bases agree with TRBD1. The length of the CDR3 is 13 residues. CDR1 and CDR2 (germline): SQVTM, ANQGSEA. V gave up 8 bases and J gave up 4 bases; unmatched junction bases: 9. The chain's CDR3 is CSLSAGGPETQYF. CDR3 sequence (DNA): TGCAGCTTATCGGCAGGGGGCCCAGAGACCCAGTACTTC.

Comments on this clonotype: A much larger clone is a single base away; this may be a read error. The rearrangement links TRBV7-2 to TRBJ2-3; 11 bases map to TRBD1. The DNA matches TRBJ2-5 better at its end, which makes the J call doubtful. The length of the CDR3 is 16 residues. Germline CDR1 is SGHTA and CDR2 is FQGNSA. The CDR3 spells CASSKGTGGGTGTQYF. In nucleotides, the CDR3 is TGTGCCAGCAGCAAGGGGACAGGGGGGGGGACAGGGACCCAGTACTTC.

The chain links TRBV6-5 to TRBJ1-4; D remains ambiguous. Per the germline V gene, CDR1 is MNHEY and CDR2 is SVGAGI. V lost 4 bases, J lost 1 base, and 7 bases lay in between. This CDR3 has 14 amino acids. As DNA, the CDR3 is TGTGCCAGCAGTTCGCAAAGAACTAATGAAAAACTGTTTTTT. This codes for CASSSQRTNEKLFF.

The chain combines TRBV12-3 or TRBV12-4 with TRBJ2-3; 9 nucleotides match TRBD1. The ends lost 5 bases at V and 2 bases at J; junction bases unmatched: 8. CDR3 length: 16 amino acids. In nucleotides, the CDR3 is TGTGCCAGCAGTGCACCCGGGACAGGGAACACAGATACGCAGTATTTT. Its protein product is CASSAPGTGNTDTQYF.

V and J are TRBV6-4 and TRBJ2-2; the D is unclear. The germline V gene has CDR1 MRHNA and CDR2 SNTAGT. V shed 0 bases and J shed 5 bases, with 7 bases lying between them. This CDR3 has 14 amino acids. The CDR3 region is CASSDSRETGELFF. The CDR3 region has the DNA TGTGCCAGCAGTGACTCGAGAGAAACCGGGGAGCTGTTTTTT.

This clonotype occurred many times. The chain is built from TRBV11-2 and TRBJ2-1; 11 bases are shared with TRBD2. The CDR3 contains 13 residues. The germline gives CDR1 SGHAT, CDR2 FQNNGV. With V trimmed by 6 bases and J by 8 bases, 3 bases remained unmatched. The CDR3 is CASSPGLADEQFF. As DNA, the CDR3 is TGTGCCAGCAGTCCGGGACTAGCGGATGAGCAGTTCTTC.

V gene TRBV30 combines with J gene TRBJ1-6, with D unclear. V lost 3 bases, J lost 8 bases, and 8 bases lay in between. CDR1 is GTSNPN and CDR2 is SVGIG in the germline V gene (reference sequence). CDR3 length: 12 residues. CDR3 sequence: CAWRWGDSPLHF. The CDR3 bases are TGTGCCTGGAGATGGGGAGATTCACCCCTCCACTTT.

V is TRBV18 and J is TRBJ2-7, with 7 bases fitting TRBD1. The CDR3 is 15 amino acids. V lost 4 bases, J lost 3 bases, and 9 bases stayed unmatched. Looked up from germline, CDR1 is KGHSH and CDR2 is LQKENI. In DNA form, the CDR3 reads TGTGCCAGCTCACTCGGACAGGCAAGAATCTACGAGCAGTACTTC. Translating gives CASSLGQARIYEQYF. Variable domain in full (rest from reference TRBV18 and TRBJ2-7): NAGVMQNPRHLVRRRGQEARLRCSPMKGHSHVYWYRQLPEEGLKFMVYLQKENIIDESGMPKERFSAEFPKEGPSILRIQQVVRGDSAAYFCASSLGQARIYEQYFGPGTRLTVT.

At least ten counts were recorded for this clonotype. The chain is built from TRBV5-4 and TRBJ1-1; 7 bases align to TRBD1. The trim removed 4 bases at V and 1 base at J, leaving 4 bases unmatched. Germline lookup yields CDR1 SGHNT and CDR2 YYREEE (reference sequence). This CDR3 contains 14 residues. The DNA for the CDR3 is TGTGCCAGCAGCCCCGGGACAGAGAACACTGAAGCTTTCTTT. Translated: CASSPGTENTEAFF.

Ten or more counts support this clonotype. The chain joins TRBV12-3 or TRBV12-4 to TRBJ1-6; no reliable D call. The CDR3 covers 12 residues. Trimming took 9 bases from V and 7 from J, leaving 10 bases between them. Written as DNA, the CDR3 is TGTGCCAGTCGGGGAGGGAATTCACCCCTCCACTTT. Encoded protein: CASRGGNSPLHF.

The table lists this clonotype with many counts. The CDR3 nucleotides are TGCAGCGTTGAATTGGGTGATACGCAGTATTTT. This sequence encodes CSVELGDTQYF. The rearrangement links TRBV29-1 to TRBJ2-3; D unclear. CDR1 SQVTM and CDR2 ANQGSEA come from the germline V gene. CDR3 size: 11 residues. V was trimmed by 2 bases and J by 6 bases, leaving 6 bases between them.

This chain uses TRBV2 with TRBJ2-1, with TRBD2 identical over 14 bases. The CDR3 totals 14 residues. Germline CDR1 is SNHLY and CDR2 is FYNNEI. V was pared by 8 bases and J by 7 bases, with 4 bases of the junction left unmatched. The CDR3: CASGTSGRFNEQFF. The CDR3 DNA reads as TGTGCCAGCGGGACTAGCGGGAGATTTAATGAGCAGTTCTTC.

Note on this clonotype: A far larger clone is a single base away, which makes a read error likely. V gene TRBV7-9 combines with J gene TRBJ2-1; D is tentatively TRBD1 or TRBD2 (7 bases each). CDR1 and CDR2 (germline): SEHNR, FQNEAQ (reference sequence). The V gene lost 2 bases and the J gene lost 9 bases, with 17 bases spanning the gap. CDR3 length equals 15 residues. This chain's CDR3 is CASSLRRGRGIEQFF. CDR3 DNA sequence: TGTGCCAGCAGCTTAAGGAGGGGGCGGGGGATTGAGCAGTTCTTC. Based on the CDR3 plus reference TRBV7-9 and TRBJ2-1, the full variable domain is DTGVSQNPRHKITKRGQNVTFRCDPISEHNRLYWYRQTLGQGPEFLTYFQNEAQLEKSRLLSDRFSAERPKGSFSTLEIQRTEQGDSAMYLCASSLRRGRGIEQFFGPGTRLTVL.

Many counts were recorded for this clonotype. This chain links TRBV9 with TRBJ2-7; tentatively, D is TRBD2 (6 bases). Per the germline V gene, CDR1 is SGDLS and CDR2 is YYNGEE. The length of the CDR3 is 15 residues. Deletions cut 4 bases from V and 5 bases from J, with 19 bases between. The DNA of the CDR3 is TGTGCCAGCAGCTATGGAGGGTACTTACCCCACGAGCAGTACTTC. This translates into CASSYGGYLPHEQYF.

On this clonotype: A read error is likely here: a far larger clone is one base away. This is likely a read error, given that the CDR3 carries no conserved phenylalanine or tryptophan at its end. V gene TRBV12-3 or TRBV12-4 combines with J gene TRBJ1-5; a possible D gene is TRBD1 (5 bases). Trimming pared 5 bases from V and 6 bases from J, leaving 17 bases between. This CDR3 contains 15 residues. The CDR3 bases are TGTGCCAGCAGTGGTGGCAGGGTAAAAGGTCAGCCCCAGCATCTT. It yields the protein CASSGGRVKGQPQHL.

This clonotype was recorded at least ten times. The chain uses TRBV24-1 and TRBJ1-1; 12 nucleotides line up with TRBD1. The CDR3 contains 15 residues. Germline V lookup: CDR1 KGHDR, CDR2 SFDVKD. V trimming: 7 bases; J trimming: 7 bases; junction bases outside the gene matches: 9. This CDR3 reads CATRPGQGATGEAFF. CDR3 nucleotide sequence: TGTGCCACCAGGCCGGGACAGGGGGCGACGGGTGAAGCTTTCTTT.

This clonotype was detected many times. V and J are TRBV11-2 and TRBJ2-7; 7 bases line up with TRBD1. The J segment lost 6 bases and the V segment lost 4 bases, leaving 6 bases of the junction unmatched. The CDR3 runs 13 residues. The germline V gene encodes CDR1 SGHAT and CDR2 FQNNGV. CDR3 residues: CASSWVNRGEQYF. For the CDR3, the DNA is TGTGCCAGCAGCTGGGTCAACAGGGGCGAGCAGTACTTC.

This chain connects TRBV24-1 to TRBJ2-3; 10 bases are shared with TRBD1. This CDR3 comprises 16 residues. The V gene's germline CDR1 is KGHDR and CDR2 SFDVKD. Unmatched junction bases numbered 7, after V lost 2 bases and J lost 6 bases. CDR3 region: CATSDSPTGGQDTQYF. The DNA of the CDR3 is TGTGCCACCAGTGATTCGCCGACAGGGGGCCAGGATACGCAGTATTTT.

The table lists this clonotype with many counts. The chain is built from TRBV18 and TRBJ2-1, with D possibly being TRBD2 (6 bases). Germline CDR1 is KGHSH and CDR2 is LQKENI. The CDR3 is made up of 15 amino acids. V lost 3 bases and J lost 12, with 21 bases in between. CDR3 nucleotide sequence: TGTGCCAGCTCACCCACCCACCCCTTTGCGGGAAGGCAGTTCTTC. Translation gives CASSPTHPFAGRQFF.

This chain uses TRBV24-1 with TRBJ2-3; a weak D match, TRBD1 (5 bases). CDR3 length: 16 amino acids. CDR1 is KGHDR, CDR2 SFDVKD, per germline. With 0 bases removed from V and 1 base from J, the gap between germline ends came to 10 bases. In nucleotides, the CDR3 is TGTGCCACCAGTGATTTGCAGGGTTGGGGCACAGATACGCAGTATTTT. Its protein product is CATSDLQGWGTDTQYF.

This clonotype was counted many times. The V gene is TRBV20-1, the J gene TRBJ1-1; weak D call: TRBD1 (6 bases). The germline V gene encodes CDR1 DFQATT and CDR2 SNEGSKA (reference sequence). The CDR3 is 11 residues long. V lost 6 bases and J lost 8, with 13 bases in between. The CDR3 reads CSAPGGGEAFF. In nucleotides, the CDR3 is TGCAGTGCCCCGGGGGGGGGCGAAGCTTTCTTT.

This clonotype was recorded many times. The rearrangement joins TRBV6-1 to TRBJ1-1, with a possible D match to TRBD1 (6 bases). Trimming stripped 8 bases from V and 3 bases from J, with 16 bases between. From germline, CDR1 is MNHNS and CDR2 SASEGT. CDR3 length equals 14 residues. The CDR3 loop reads CASLAGGWDTEAFF. The CDR3 DNA sequence: TGTGCCAGCCTCGCCGGGGGCTGGGACACTGAAGCTTTCTTT.

As for this clonotype: A far larger clone is only one base removed, so a read error is likely. This chain connects TRBV6-2 or TRBV6-3 to TRBJ2-3; D might be TRBD2 (6 bases). This CDR3 comprises 12 residues. CDR1 is MNHEY and CDR2 is SVGEGT in the germline V gene. CDR3 sequence (DNA): TGTGCCAGCAGTCGGGAGATAAATGAGCAGTCCTTC. Amino acids: CASSREINEQSF.

Comment on this clonotype: A much larger clone differs by one base, so this may be a read error. The V call is TRBV2, the J call TRBJ1-5, with D hard to call. The length of the CDR3 is 12 residues. Germline V gene data show CDR1 as SNHLY and CDR2 as FYNNEI. V lost 3 bases to trimming and J lost 10 bases, with 10 bases between them. DNA of the CDR3: TGTGCCAGCAGTGACCCTGACAAACCCCAGCATTTT. It encodes CASSDPDKPQHF.

This clonotype has ten or more counts. The V call is TRBV13, the J call TRBJ2-1; 7 nucleotides line up with TRBD1. This CDR3 is built from 17 residues. Trimming removed 1 base from V and 2 bases from J; junction bases left unmatched: 8. CDR1 PRHDT and CDR2 FYEKMQ come from the germline V gene (reference sequence). CDR3 residues: CASSLERQGFTYNEQFF. CDR3 sequence (DNA): TGTGCCAGCAGCTTAGAAAGACAGGGTTTCACCTACAATGAGCAGTTCTTC.

This clonotype came up many times. The chain recombines TRBV7-9 with TRBJ1-1; D call uncertain. The CDR3 is 14 amino acids. V lost 3 bases and J 4 bases, leaving 12 bases between the germline ends. In germline, CDR1 is SEHNR, CDR2 FQNEAQ (reference sequence). The CDR3, as DNA: TGTGCCAGCAGCTTCCTCCGGGGAGGCACTGAAGCTTTCTTT. This gives the protein CASSFLRGGTEAFF.

This clonotype was observed at least ten times. The rearrangement joins TRBV11-2 to TRBJ2-1; D ambiguous. The CDR3 loop spans 16 amino acids. Germline V gene lookup returns CDR1 SGHAT and CDR2 FQNNGV. Trimming took off 2 bases at V and 3 bases at J, with 14 bases between the two ends. This CDR3 reads CASSLRVGVSYNEQFF. DNA of the CDR3: TGTGCCAGCAGCTTAAGGGTAGGTGTCAGCTACAATGAGCAGTTCTTC.

This clonotype was seen more than once but under ten times. The chain links TRBV7-2 to TRBJ1-1; perhaps TRBD1 as D (5 bases). The CDR3 runs 14 residues. CDR1 and CDR2 (germline): SGHTA, FQGNSA. Trimming removed 5 bases at V and 1 base at J, with 11 bases between. CDR3 nucleotides: TGTGCCAGCAGCCTAAGTGACAGGAACACTGAAGCTTTCTTT. The encoded protein is CASSLSDRNTEAFF.

This clonotype occurred a few times. The chain recombines TRBV14 with TRBJ1-4, with D hard to call. The CDR3 loop spans 15 amino acids. V lost 4 bases and J lost 8, with 17 bases in between. Germline V gene sequence: CDR1 SGHDN, CDR2 FVKESK. CDR3 loop: CASSPLTKSEEKLFF. Here the CDR3 DNA reads TGTGCCAGCAGCCCGCTAACAAAGTCGGAGGAAAAACTGTTTTTT.